This T cell receptor (beta chain) appears in the sequencing data of a study of OX40 agonist ivuxolimab in advanced cancers. Whole-study context: Of mixed ages from roughly 23 to 85 and averaging around 60 years, the group was around 78% male. Three patients, one with hepatocellular carcinoma and two with cutaneous melanoma, achieved partial responses.

The assay was immunoSEQ multiplex PCR, and TCRdb's table has in-frame clones only and misses some. The sample lists 58,000 or so clones, roughly 83% occurring once. Autoimmune disease history or systemic immunosuppression led to patient exclusion. The CDR3 covers 15 residues. Germline V gene lookup returns CDR1 SGHTA and CDR2 FQGNSA. V lost 4 bases to trimming and J lost 3 bases; unmatched junction nucleotides: 4. Here the sequenced sample was CD4+ or CD8+ T cells sorted from blood, taken in a trial of the OX40 agonist ivuxolimab. This receptor was obtained from an adult with an advanced solid tumor such as melanoma, head and neck, liver or kidney cancer. The chain employs TRBV7-2 and TRBJ2-1, with 9 bases that match TRBD1. As DNA, the CDR3 is TGTGCCAGCAGCTACGGGACAGGGCTCTACAATGAGCAGTTCTTC. Its protein is CASSYGTGLYNEQFF.